This note documents a single TCR beta chain sequence. The CDR3 runs to 14 residues. CDR1 is KGHDR, CDR2 SFDVKD, per germline. The ends lost 5 bases at V and 3 bases at J; junction bases unmatched: 3. TCRdb keeps only in-frame clones here, not all; method: immunoSEQ multiplex PCR. This table has roughly 150,000 clones, around 90% appearing once. This sample was included in a study of T cell responses to AZD1222 COVID-19 vaccine. Here the sequenced sample was peripheral blood, taken on day 0 of AZD1222 vaccination. The TCR was taken from an adult in good health. V usage is TRBV24-1 and J usage is TRBJ2-3; 8 positions match TRBD2. The DNA for the CDR3 is TGTGCCACCAGTGGGATAGCGGGAACAGATACGCAGTATTTT. Translated: CATSGIAGTDTQYF.